The 18 T cell receptor beta chains below come from one sample, sequenced in a study of graft-versus-host responses after intestinal transplantation. Sequencing used immunoSEQ multiplex PCR; TCRdb keeps in-frame clones, though not all of them. Of over 45,000 clones in the sample, over 80% were seen once. The sequences come from PBMCs, collected about 800 days after a first intestinal transplant, on the day of a second. Receptors were obtained from a human patient who received an intestinal transplant, so some T cells may come from the graft donor.

The V and J genes are TRBV7-9 and TRBJ2-7, with TRBD2 matching over 11 bases. Germline CDR1 reads SEHNR; CDR2 reads FQNEAQ (reference sequence). With 6 bases clipped from V and 4 bases from J, the junction kept 8 bases outside the gene matches. The CDR3 is 15 residues long. CDR3 DNA: TGTGCCAGCAGTCGCCCTAGCGGGAGGTTTTACGAGCAGTACTTC. Residues: CASSRPSGRFYEQYF.

This clone has a single count. The chain combines TRBV11-2 with TRBJ2-3; possibly TRBD1 or TRBD2 for D (5 bases each). V lost 5 bases and J 0 bases, leaving 12 bases between the germline ends. CDR1 is SGHAT, CDR2 FQNNGV, per germline. The CDR3 is 15 residues long. CDR3 DNA: TGTGCCAGCAGCGAGGGGTGGGGGAGCACAGATACGCAGTATTTT. Encoded protein: CASSEGWGSTDTQYF.

Written as DNA, the CDR3 is TGCGCCAGCTCGCGGGACAGCTCCTACAATGAGCAGTTCTTC. Translated, it gives CASSRDSSYNEQFF. The rearrangement links TRBV5-1 to TRBJ2-1, with a possible D match to TRBD1 (7 bases). The CDR3 sequence is 14 residues long. In germline, CDR1 is SGHRS, CDR2 YFSETQ. Trimming cost V 7 bases and J 0 bases, with 11 bases left between them.

The chain couples TRBV5-6 to TRBJ2-1; 7 bases fit TRBD2. The CDR3 length is 14 residues. Germline CDR1 reads SGHDT; CDR2 reads YYEEEE. Trimming at V came to 2 bases and at J to 7 bases, leaving 6 bases not matched to a gene. The CDR3: CASSFGGSVNEQFF. The DNA of the CDR3 is TGTGCCAGCAGCTTTGGCGGGAGTGTAAATGAGCAGTTCTTC.

The chain is built from TRBV10-3 and TRBJ2-5; 7 bases map to TRBD1. The V segment lost 1 base and the J segment 2 bases; nucleotides outside the gene matches: 4. Germline-derived CDR1 and CDR2 are ENHRY and SYGVKD. The CDR3 is made up of 15 amino acids. In DNA form, the CDR3 reads TGTGCCATCAGTGAGTTTGGCAGGGGGCAAGAGACCCAGTACTTC. It specifies CAISEFGRGQETQYF.

This clone was seen only once. The chain joins TRBV9 to TRBJ2-3, with 7 nucleotides matching TRBD2. CDR3 length: 15 residues. J gave up 1 base and V 5 bases, and 7 bases lay outside the gene matches. CDR1 SGDLS and CDR2 YYNGEE come from the germline V gene. The CDR3 is CASRAGEMGTDTQYF. The CDR3 nucleotides read TGTGCCAGCAGGGCGGGAGAGATGGGCACAGATACGCAGTATTTT.

V and J are TRBV29-1 and TRBJ2-3; 8 nucleotides align to TRBD1. Trimming at V came to 1 base and at J to 2 bases, leaving 2 bases not matched to a gene. CDR3 size: 14 residues. From germline, CDR1 is SQVTM and CDR2 ANQGSEA. CDR3 sequence reads: CSVEGQGPTDTQYF. Here the CDR3 DNA reads TGCAGCGTTGAAGGACAGGGGCCCACAGATACGCAGTATTTT.

The chain has TRBV11-2 and TRBJ2-7; TRBD2 agrees at 7 bases. The CDR3 loop spans 14 amino acids. V lost 1 base and J lost 3; bases outside the gene matches: 3. Germline-derived CDR1 and CDR2 are SGHAT and FQNNGV. CDR3 in DNA: TGTGCCAGCAGCTTAGGGTCTAGCGGCTACGAGCAGTACTTC. This encodes CASSLGSSGYEQYF. The full variable domain, with the rest looked up from reference TRBV11-2 and TRBJ2-7, is EAGVAQSPRYKIIEKRQSVAFWCNPISGHATLYWYQQILGQGPKLLIQFQNNGVVDDSQLPKDRFSAERLKGVDSTLKIQPAKLEDSAVYLCASSLGSSGYEQYFGPGTRLTVT.

The chain joins TRBV5-5 to TRBJ2-1, with D perhaps TRBD1 (5 bases). Germline V lookup: CDR1 SGHKS, CDR2 YYEKEE (reference sequence). The CDR3 length is 12 residues. The ends were cut back, 7 bases at V and 5 bases at J, with 10 bases in the middle. CDR3 nucleotide sequence: TGTGCCAGCCAACAGGTCCACAATGAGCAGTTCTTC. It translates to CASQQVHNEQFF.

The chain has TRBV21-1 and TRBJ2-7. TRBV21-1 is shown as a pseudogene. This CDR3 is 12 amino acids long. CDR3: CASPRKPYEQYF. CDR3 DNA sequence: TGTGCCAGCCCCCGGAAACCCTACGAGCAGTACTTC.

The rearrangement uses TRBV9 and TRBJ1-1, with 7 nucleotides matching TRBD1. J lost 4 bases, V lost 0 bases, and 0 bases had no gene match. Germline-derived CDR1 and CDR2 are SGDLS and YYNGEE. The CDR3 loop spans 13 amino acids. This CDR3 reads CASSVGTGTEAFF. DNA for the CDR3: TGTGCCAGCAGCGTAGGGACAGGCACTGAAGCTTTCTTT.

In regard to this clone: An end of the junction differs from the germline gene, which may be a read error. The chain employs TRBV19 and TRBJ1-2, with D maybe TRBD1 (6 bases). The CDR3 totals 14 residues. Germline lookup yields CDR1 LNHDA and CDR2 SQIVND (reference sequence). The CDR3 DNA reads as TGTGCCAATAGTCAAGGGCAGGGGCCCTATGGCTACACCTTC. Translation: CANSQGQGPYGYTF.

The chain has TRBV7-3 and TRBJ1-1; D ambiguous. V was shortened by 1 base and J by 0 bases, with 6 bases between the two germline ends. The CDR3 is 14 residues long. Germline V gene data show CDR1 as SGHTA and CDR2 as FQGTGA. The CDR3 nucleotides are TGTGCCAGCAGCTTAAGCGGGTTGAACACTGAAGCTTTCTTT. Protein sequence: CASSLSGLNTEAFF.

This clone was detected only once. The J gene is TRBJ2-5, the V gene TRBV12-5; 8 bases match TRBD1. The closer fit of TRBJ2-7 to the DNA end suggests the J call may be wrong. Germline V gene sequence: CDR1 LGHNT, CDR2 FRNRAP. This CDR3 has 13 amino acids. CDR3 coding DNA: TGTGCTAGTGGTTTGGGGACAGGGTCCGAGCAGTACTTC. It encodes CASGLGTGSEQYF.

J is TRBJ2-7 and V is TRBV11-1; D possibly corresponds to TRBD1 (5 bases). Germline values: CDR1 SGHAT, CDR2 FQDESV (reference sequence). Trimming shortened V by 2 bases and J by 2 bases, and 10 bases separated the two germline ends. This CDR3 comprises 14 residues. In DNA form, the CDR3 reads TGTGCCAGCAGCTTAAGGGGTAGGCCCTACGAGCAGTACTTC. It yields the protein CASSLRGRPYEQYF.

This clone was recorded once. The genes are TRBV7-9 and TRBJ2-5; D may be TRBD2 (5 bases). Germline CDR1 reads SEHNR; CDR2 reads FQNEAQ (reference sequence). Trimming removed 1 base at V and 4 bases at J, with 19 bases between. The CDR3 is 17 amino acids. This chain's CDR3 is CASSLGPLGPEGETQYF. The CDR3 DNA is TGTGCCAGCAGCTTAGGACCCCTTGGTCCTGAGGGAGAGACCCAGTACTTC.

V and J are TRBV6-5 and TRBJ1-4; no reliable D call. This CDR3 contains 14 residues. The ends were cut back, 7 bases at V and 0 bases at J, with 9 bases in the middle. Germline V lookup: CDR1 MNHEY, CDR2 SVGAGI. CDR3 sequence (DNA): TGTGCCAGCACTGTTGGGGCAACTAATGAAAAACTGTTTTTT. As protein: CASTVGATNEKLFF.

The chain recombines TRBV7-2 with TRBJ1-2; TRBD1 matches 8 bases. Trimming took 5 bases from V and 8 from J; bases not matched to a gene: 7. Germline loops: CDR1 SGHTA, CDR2 FQGNSA. CDR3 length: 13 amino acids. The CDR3 reads CASSRRTGLGYTF. The CDR3 nucleotides are TGTGCCAGCAGCAGGAGGACAGGGTTAGGCTACACCTTC. Combining the CDR3 with reference TRBV7-2 and TRBJ1-2 gives the whole variable domain GAGVSQSPSNKVTEKGKDVELRCDPISGHTALYWYRQSLGQGLEFLIYFQGNSAPDKSGLPSDRFSAERTGGSVSTLTIQRTQQEDSAVYLCASSRRTGLGYTFGSGTRLTVV.